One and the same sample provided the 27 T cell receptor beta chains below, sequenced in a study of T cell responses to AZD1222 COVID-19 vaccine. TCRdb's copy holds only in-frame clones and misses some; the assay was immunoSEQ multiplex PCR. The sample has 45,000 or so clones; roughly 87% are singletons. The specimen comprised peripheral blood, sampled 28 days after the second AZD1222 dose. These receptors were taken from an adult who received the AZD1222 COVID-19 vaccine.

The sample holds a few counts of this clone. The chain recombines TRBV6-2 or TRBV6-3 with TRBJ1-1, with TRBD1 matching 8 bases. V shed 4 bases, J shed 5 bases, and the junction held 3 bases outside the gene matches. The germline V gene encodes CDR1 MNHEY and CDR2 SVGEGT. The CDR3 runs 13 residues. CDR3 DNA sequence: TGTGCCAGCAGTTCCAGGGGGCGGACTGAAGCTTTCTTT. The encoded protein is CASSSRGRTEAFF.

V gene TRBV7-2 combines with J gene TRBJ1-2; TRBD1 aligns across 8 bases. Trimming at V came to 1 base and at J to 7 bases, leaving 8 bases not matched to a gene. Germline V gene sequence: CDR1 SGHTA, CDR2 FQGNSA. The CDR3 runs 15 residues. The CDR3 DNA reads TGTGCCAGCAGCTTAGGCGTCAGGGGGCAAAGTGGCTACACCTTC. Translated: CASSLGVRGQSGYTF.

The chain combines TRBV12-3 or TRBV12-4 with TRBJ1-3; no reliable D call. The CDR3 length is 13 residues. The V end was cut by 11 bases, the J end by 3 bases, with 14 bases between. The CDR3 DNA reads TGTGCCGGTTCTACCGAATTTGGAAACACCATATATTTT. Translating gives CAGSTEFGNTIYF.

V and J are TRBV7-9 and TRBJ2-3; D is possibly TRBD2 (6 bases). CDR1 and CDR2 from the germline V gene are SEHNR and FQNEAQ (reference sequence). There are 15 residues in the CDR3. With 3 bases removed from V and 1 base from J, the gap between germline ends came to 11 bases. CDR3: CASSLIGEGTDTQYF. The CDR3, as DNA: TGTGCCAGCAGCTTGATAGGGGAGGGCACAGATACGCAGTATTTT.

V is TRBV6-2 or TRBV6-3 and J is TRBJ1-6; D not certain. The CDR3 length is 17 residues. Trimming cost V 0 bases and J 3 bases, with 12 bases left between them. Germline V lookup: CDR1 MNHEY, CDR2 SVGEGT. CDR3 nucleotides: TGTGCCAGCAGTTACTCGAGCCCCAGAAACTATAATTCACCCCTCCACTTT. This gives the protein CASSYSSPRNYNSPLHF.

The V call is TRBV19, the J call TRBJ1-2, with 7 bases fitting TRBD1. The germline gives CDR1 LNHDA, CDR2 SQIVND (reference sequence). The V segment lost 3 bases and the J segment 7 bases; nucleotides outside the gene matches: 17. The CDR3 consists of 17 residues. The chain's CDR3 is CASSIRQGPSVPGGYTF. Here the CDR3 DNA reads TGTGCCAGTAGTATCCGACAGGGCCCGTCGGTTCCGGGTGGCTACACCTTC.

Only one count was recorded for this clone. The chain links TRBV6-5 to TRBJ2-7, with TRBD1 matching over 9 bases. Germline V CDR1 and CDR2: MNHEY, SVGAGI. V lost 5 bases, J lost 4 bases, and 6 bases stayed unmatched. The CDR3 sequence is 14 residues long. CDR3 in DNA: TGTGCCAGCAGTAGAACGGACAGGGGTTACGAGCAGTACTTC. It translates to CASSRTDRGYEQYF.

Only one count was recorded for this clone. In DNA form, the CDR3 reads TGTGCCAGCAGCGTAGAGGCAGGGCCCAACTATGGCTACACCTTC. It yields the protein CASSVEAGPNYGYTF. This chain joins TRBV9 and TRBJ1-2; D is possibly TRBD1 (5 bases). CDR1 and CDR2 from the germline V gene are SGDLS and YYNGEE. The CDR3 is 15 residues long. With 0 bases removed from V and 2 bases from J, the gap between germline ends came to 11 bases.

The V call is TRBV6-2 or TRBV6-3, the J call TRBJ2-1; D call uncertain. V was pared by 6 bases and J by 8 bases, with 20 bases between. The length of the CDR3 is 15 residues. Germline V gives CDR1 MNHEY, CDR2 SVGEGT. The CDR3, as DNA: TGTGCCAGCAGCCGAGTAGGGTGGTATGGGGATGAGCAGTTCTTC. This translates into CASSRVGWYGDEQFF.

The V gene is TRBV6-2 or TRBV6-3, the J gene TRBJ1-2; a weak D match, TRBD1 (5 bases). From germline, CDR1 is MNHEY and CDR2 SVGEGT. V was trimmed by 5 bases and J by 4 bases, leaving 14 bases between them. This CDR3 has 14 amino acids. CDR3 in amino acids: CASSLDGTVYGYTF. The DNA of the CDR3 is TGTGCCAGCAGTCTTGACGGGACTGTCTATGGCTACACCTTC.

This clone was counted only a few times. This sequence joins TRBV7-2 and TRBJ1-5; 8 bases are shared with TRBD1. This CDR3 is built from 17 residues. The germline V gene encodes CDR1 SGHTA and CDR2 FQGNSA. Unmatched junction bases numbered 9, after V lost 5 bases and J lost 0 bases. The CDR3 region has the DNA TGTGCCAGCAGCCCCCGGACAGGGCTACATAGCAATCAGCCCCAGCATTTT. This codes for CASSPRTGLHSNQPQHF.

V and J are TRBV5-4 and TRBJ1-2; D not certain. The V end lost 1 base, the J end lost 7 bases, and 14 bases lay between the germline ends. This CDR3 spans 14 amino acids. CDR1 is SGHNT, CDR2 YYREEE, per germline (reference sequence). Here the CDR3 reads CASSLNRGGAGYTF. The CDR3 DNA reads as TGTGCCAGCAGCTTGAACCGGGGTGGTGCTGGCTACACCTTC.

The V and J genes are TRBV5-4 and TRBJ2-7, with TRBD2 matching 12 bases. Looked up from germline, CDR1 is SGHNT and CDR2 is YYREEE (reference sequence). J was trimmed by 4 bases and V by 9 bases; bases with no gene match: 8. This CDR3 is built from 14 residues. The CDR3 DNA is TGTGCCATCAGGACTAGCGGGGATAGATACGAGCAGTACTTC. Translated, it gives CAIRTSGDRYEQYF.

The CDR3 sequence: CASGGSTGVEAFF. CDR3 nucleotide sequence: TGCGCCAGCGGGGGTTCTACGGGGGTTGAAGCTTTCTTT. The rearrangement joins TRBV4-1 to TRBJ1-1; D perhaps matches TRBD1 (5 bases). Trimming took 8 bases from V and 7 from J, leaving 17 bases between them. Germline V gene lookup returns CDR1 MGHRA and CDR2 YSYEKL. The CDR3 consists of 13 residues.

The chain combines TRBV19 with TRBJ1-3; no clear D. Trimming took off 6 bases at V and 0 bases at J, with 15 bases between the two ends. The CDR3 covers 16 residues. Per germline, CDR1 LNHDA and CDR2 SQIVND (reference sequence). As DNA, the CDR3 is TGTGCCAGTAGGCCCGGTAGGACGGGCTCTGGAAACACCATATATTTT. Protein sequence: CASRPGRTGSGNTIYF.

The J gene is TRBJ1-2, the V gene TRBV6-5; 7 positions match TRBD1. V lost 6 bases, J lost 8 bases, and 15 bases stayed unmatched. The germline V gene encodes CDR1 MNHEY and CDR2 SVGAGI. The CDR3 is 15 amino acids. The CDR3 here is CASSLKATGRGGYTF. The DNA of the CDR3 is TGTGCCAGCAGCCTCAAAGCGACAGGGCGGGGCGGCTACACCTTC.

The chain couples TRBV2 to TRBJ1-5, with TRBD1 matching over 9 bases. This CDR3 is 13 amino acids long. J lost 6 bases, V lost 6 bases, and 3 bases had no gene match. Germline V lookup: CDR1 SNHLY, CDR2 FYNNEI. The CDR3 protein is CASSGTGTQPQHF. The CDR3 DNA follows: TGTGCCAGCAGCGGGACAGGGACTCAGCCCCAGCATTTT.

CDR3 nucleotide sequence: TGTGCCAGCAGCCAAGATGCCGGACAGGGGGCTTACCTTCGCTACGAGCAGTACTTC. It translates to CASSQDAGQGAYLRYEQYF. The V and J genes are TRBV3-1 (or the pseudogene TRBV3-2) and TRBJ2-7; TRBD1 aligns across 11 bases. Germline CDR1 and CDR2: LGHDT and YNNKEL (reference sequence). With 0 bases clipped from V and 3 bases from J, the junction kept 13 bases outside the gene matches. CDR3 length equals 19 residues.

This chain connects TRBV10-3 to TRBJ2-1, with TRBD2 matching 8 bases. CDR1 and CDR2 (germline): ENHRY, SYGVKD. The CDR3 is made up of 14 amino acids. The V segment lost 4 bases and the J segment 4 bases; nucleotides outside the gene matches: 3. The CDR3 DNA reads TGTGCCATCAGTGGGGCTAGCGGGTACAATGAGCAGTTCTTC. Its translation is CAISGASGYNEQFF.

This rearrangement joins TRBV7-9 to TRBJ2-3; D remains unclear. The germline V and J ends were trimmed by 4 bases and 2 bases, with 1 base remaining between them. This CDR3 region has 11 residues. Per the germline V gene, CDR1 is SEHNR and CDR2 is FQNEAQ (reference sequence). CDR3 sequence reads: CASSSTDTQYF. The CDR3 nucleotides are TGTGCCAGCAGCTCCACAGATACGCAGTATTTT.

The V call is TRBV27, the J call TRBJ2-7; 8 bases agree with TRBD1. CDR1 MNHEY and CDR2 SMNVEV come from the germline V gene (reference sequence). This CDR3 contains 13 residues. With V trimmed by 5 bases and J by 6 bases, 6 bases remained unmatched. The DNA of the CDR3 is TGTGCCAGCAGTCCGACAGGGGTTAGCGAGCAGTACTTC. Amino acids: CASSPTGVSEQYF.

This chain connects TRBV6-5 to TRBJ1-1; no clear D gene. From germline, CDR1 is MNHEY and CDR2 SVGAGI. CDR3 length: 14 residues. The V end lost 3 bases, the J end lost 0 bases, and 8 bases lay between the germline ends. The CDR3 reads CASSYDRLNTEAFF. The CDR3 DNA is TGTGCCAGCAGTTATGACCGACTGAACACTGAAGCTTTCTTT.

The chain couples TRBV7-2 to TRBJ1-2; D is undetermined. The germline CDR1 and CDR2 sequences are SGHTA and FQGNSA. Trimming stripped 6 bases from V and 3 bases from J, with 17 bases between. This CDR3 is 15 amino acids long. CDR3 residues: CASSGDWSSDYGYTF. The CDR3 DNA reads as TGTGCCAGCAGTGGAGACTGGTCTTCCGACTATGGCTACACCTTC.

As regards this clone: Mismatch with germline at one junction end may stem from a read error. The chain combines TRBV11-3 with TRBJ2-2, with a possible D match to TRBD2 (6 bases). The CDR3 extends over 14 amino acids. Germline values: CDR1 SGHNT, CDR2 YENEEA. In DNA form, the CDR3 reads TGTGCGAGCAGTCGGCAGGAGGGGACCGGGGAGCTGTTTTTT. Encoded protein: CASSRQEGTGELFF.

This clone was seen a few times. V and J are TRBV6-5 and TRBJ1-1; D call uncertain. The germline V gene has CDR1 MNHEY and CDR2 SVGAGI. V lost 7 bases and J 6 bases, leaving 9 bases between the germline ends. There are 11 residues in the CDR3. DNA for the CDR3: TGTGCCAGCATAGTAGACGCTGAAGCTTTCTTT. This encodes CASIVDAEAFF.

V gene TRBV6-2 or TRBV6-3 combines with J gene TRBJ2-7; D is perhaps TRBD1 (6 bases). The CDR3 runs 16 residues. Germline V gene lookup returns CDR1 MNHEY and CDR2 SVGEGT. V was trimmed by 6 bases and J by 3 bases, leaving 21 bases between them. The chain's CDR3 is CASSKPLGQAFYEQYF. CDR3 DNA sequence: TGTGCCAGCAGCAAACCCTTGGGACAAGCCTTCTACGAGCAGTACTTC.

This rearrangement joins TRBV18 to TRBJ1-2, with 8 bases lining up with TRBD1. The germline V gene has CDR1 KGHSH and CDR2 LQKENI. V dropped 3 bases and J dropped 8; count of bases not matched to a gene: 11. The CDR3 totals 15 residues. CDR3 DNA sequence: TGTGCCAGCTCACCGGGGGGGCAGGGGGCCCTCGGCTACACCTTC. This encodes CASSPGGQGALGYTF.